This T cell receptor (beta chain) derives from a study of immune evolution from preneoplasia to lung adenocarcinoma. This clone was recorded once. V gave up 6 bases and J gave up 7 bases, with 13 bases separating them. Per the germline V gene, CDR1 is MNHEY and CDR2 is SVGAGI. The CDR3 length is 13 residues. TCRdb's copy holds only in-frame clones and misses some; the assay was immunoSEQ multiplex PCR. The table includes thousands of clones, 80% to 90% detected once. Histologic diagnosis was independently verified by two lung pathologists. What was sequenced was FFPE adjacent normal lung tissue. The chain carries TRBV6-5 and TRBJ1-5; D is ambiguous. The TCR originated in a person aged 65-85 years with lung adenocarcinoma. In DNA, the CDR3 is TGTGCCAGCAGCTTAGGCCCTCCCCAGCCCCAGCATTTT. Its protein is CASSLGPPQPQHF.